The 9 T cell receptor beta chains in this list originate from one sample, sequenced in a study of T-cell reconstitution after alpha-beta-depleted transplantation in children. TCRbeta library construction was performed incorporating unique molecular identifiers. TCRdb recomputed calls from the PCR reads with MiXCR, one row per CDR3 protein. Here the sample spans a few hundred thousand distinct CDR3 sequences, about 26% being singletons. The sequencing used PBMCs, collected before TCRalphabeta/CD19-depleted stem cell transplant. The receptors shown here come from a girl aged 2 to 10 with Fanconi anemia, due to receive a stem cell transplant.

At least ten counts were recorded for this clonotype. CDR3 region: CASSYGPGYEQYF. In DNA, the CDR3 is TGTGCCAGCAGTTACGGACCGGGGTACGAGCAGTACTTC. This sequence joins TRBV6-5 and TRBJ2-7; possibly TRBD2 for D (5 bases). Germline assignment: CDR1 MNHEY and CDR2 SVGAGI. V lost 2 bases and J 4 bases, leaving 9 bases between the germline ends. The CDR3 has 13 amino acids.

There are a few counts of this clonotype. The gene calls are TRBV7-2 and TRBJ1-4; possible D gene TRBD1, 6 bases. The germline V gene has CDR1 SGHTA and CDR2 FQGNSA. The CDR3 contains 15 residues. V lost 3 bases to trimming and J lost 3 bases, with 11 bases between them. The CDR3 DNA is TGTGCCAGCAGCTTGTCTGCAGGGGCTAATGAAAAACTGTTTTTT. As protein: CASSLSAGANEKLFF.

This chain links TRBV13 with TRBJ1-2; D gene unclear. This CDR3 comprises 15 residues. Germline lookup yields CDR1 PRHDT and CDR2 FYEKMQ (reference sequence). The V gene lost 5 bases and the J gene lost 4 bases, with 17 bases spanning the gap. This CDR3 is CASSRTAGVGYGYTF. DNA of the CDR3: TGTGCCAGCAGCCGTACAGCCGGGGTAGGCTATGGCTACACCTTC. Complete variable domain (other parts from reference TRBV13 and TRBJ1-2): AAGVIQSPRHLIKEKRETATLKCYPIPRHDTVYWYQQGPGQDPQFLISFYEKMQSDKGSIPDRFSAQQFSDYHSELNMSSLELGDSALYFCASSRTAGVGYGYTFGSGTRLTVV.

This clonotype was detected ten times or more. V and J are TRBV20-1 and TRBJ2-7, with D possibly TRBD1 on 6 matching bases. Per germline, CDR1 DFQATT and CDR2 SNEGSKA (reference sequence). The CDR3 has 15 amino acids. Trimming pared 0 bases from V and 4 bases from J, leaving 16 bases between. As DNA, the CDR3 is TGCAGTGCTAGAGATGGGGCAGGGGTGGGTTACGAGCAGTACTTC. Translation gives CSARDGAGVGYEQYF.

The CDR3 bases are TGCGCCAGCAGCTCGGGACAGGTGAACACTGAAGCTTTCTTT. This gives the protein CASSSGQVNTEAFF. This rearrangement joins TRBV5-1 to TRBJ1-1; 8 nucleotides match TRBD1. This CDR3 comprises 14 residues. Trimming at V came to 3 bases and at J to 0 bases, leaving 1 base not matched to a gene. Looked up from germline, CDR1 is SGHRS and CDR2 is YFSETQ.

CDR3 nucleotide sequence: TGTGCCAGTAGTACGGCAGGGGCGTTGGATGAGCAGTTCTTC. Protein sequence: CASSTAGALDEQFF. This chain links TRBV19 with TRBJ2-1, with D possibly TRBD1 on 6 matching bases. Deletions cut 4 bases from V and 8 bases from J, with 15 bases between. The CDR3 loop spans 14 amino acids. Germline V lookup: CDR1 LNHDA, CDR2 SQIVND (reference sequence).

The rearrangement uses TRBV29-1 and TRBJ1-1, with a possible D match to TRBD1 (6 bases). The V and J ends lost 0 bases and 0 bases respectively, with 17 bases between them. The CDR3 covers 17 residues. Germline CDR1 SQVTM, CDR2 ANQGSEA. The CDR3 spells CSVEDHRRGFMNTEAFF. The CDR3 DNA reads TGCAGCGTTGAAGATCATCGCAGGGGATTCATGAACACTGAAGCTTTCTTT.

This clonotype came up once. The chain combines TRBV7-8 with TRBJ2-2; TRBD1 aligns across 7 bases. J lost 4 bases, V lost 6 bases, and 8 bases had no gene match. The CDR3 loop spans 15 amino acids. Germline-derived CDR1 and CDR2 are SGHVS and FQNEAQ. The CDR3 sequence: CASRTDRVRTGELFF. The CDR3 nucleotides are TGTGCCAGCAGAACCGACAGGGTGCGCACCGGGGAGCTGTTTTTT.

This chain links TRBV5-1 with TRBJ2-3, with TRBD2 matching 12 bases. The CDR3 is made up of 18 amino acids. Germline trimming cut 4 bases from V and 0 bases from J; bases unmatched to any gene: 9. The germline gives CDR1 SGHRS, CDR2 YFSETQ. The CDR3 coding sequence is TGCGCCAGCAGCCTTTCATCTAGCGGGGGGGCGAGCACAGATACGCAGTATTTT. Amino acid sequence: CASSLSSSGGASTDTQYF.